A selection of T cell receptor beta chains follows, all from one sample in a study of monozygotic twins with cystic fibrosis. Here immunoSEQ multiplex PCR was the method, and the copy in TCRdb shows in-frame clones only, minus some. The data show some 31,000 clones, with about 85% seen just once and over 0.7% held by the top ten. Sequencing was performed on blood. These receptor sequences come from a girl aged 2-10 years with cystic fibrosis. CDR3s include the opening cysteine and the closing phenylalanine or tryptophan. The D gene is left open where the match is weak. Size is omitted from some rows. Given values are once, few, many or a class for expanded clones.

j_call clone_size v_call d_call cdr3_nt cdr3_aa
TRBJ2-4 . TRBV19 . TGTGCCAGTAGCACAGGGAGTGTTACCAAAAACATTCAGTACTTC CASSTGSVTKNIQYF
TRBJ2-5 . TRBV5-4 . TGTGCCAGCAGCTTGGACCAGGGTCCCGAGGAGACCCAGTACTTC CASSLDQGPEETQYF
TRBJ2-3 once TRBV6-5 . TGTGCCAGCAGTTACAAGGAGGGGGGTACGCAGTATTTT CASSYKEGGTQYF
TRBJ2-7 few TRBV29-1 TRBD1 TGCAGCGGCCAGGGGGCGGGGGAGCAGTACTTC CSGQGAGEQYF
TRBJ2-7 . TRBV29-1 . TGCAGCGTTGAAGAATCGGGGATGAGCTCCTACGAGCAGTACTTC CSVEESGMSSYEQYF
TRBJ1-5 . TRBV27 . TGTGCCAGCAGCCCAGTACAGGGCCTCGGTCAGCCCCAGCATTTT CASSPVQGLGQPQHF
TRBJ2-3 . TRBV7-2 . TGTGCCAGCAGCTTAATTAGGGGCCTAAGCACAGATACGCAGTATTTT CASSLIRGLSTDTQYF
TRBJ2-5 few TRBV25-1 . TGTGCCAGCAGTGAATTTTATGACGGACGGGGTCAAGAGACCCAGTACTTC CASSEFYDGRGQETQYF
TRBJ2-7 . TRBV6-6 TRBD2 TGTGCCAGCAGTTACCCTGGGACTAGCGGGAGGAACGAGCAGTACTTC CASSYPGTSGRNEQYF
TRBJ2-5 . TRBV6-5 . TGTGCCAGCAGTTATTTGTTTAAACAAGAGACCCAGTACTTC CASSYLFKQETQYF
TRBJ1-1 . TRBV28 . TGTGCCAGCAGTTTAAGGCAGATGAACACTGAAGCTTTCTTT CASSLRQMNTEAFF
TRBJ2-5 . TRBV6-1 TRBD2 TGTGCCAGCAGTGTAATAGCGGGAGGGCCCTCAGGAGAGACCCAGTACTTC CASSVIAGGPSGETQYF
TRBJ1-1 . TRBV25-1 . TGTGCCAGCAGTGAACTCCACCAGTATGGGGCGAACACTGAAGCTTTCTTT CASSELHQYGANTEAFF
TRBJ1-2 once TRBV9 . TGTGCCAGCAGCGTAGGAACAGGGCCCCGACCAGAAATAACTAACTATGGCTACACCTTC CASSVGTGPRPEITNYGYTF
TRBJ2-7 . TRBV5-1 . TGCGCCAGCAGCTTCTGCCCGCCTGGGGATTGCACCTACGAGCAGTACTTC CASSFCPPGDCTYEQYF
TRBJ1-1 . TRBV6-5 . TGTGCCAGCAGGGTTGGGCGGGTCACTGAAGCTTTCTTT CASRVGRVTEAFF
TRBJ1-5 . TRBV15 . TGTGCCACCAGCAGAGATGACGACAGGATTAATCAGCCCCAGCATTTT CATSRDDDRINQPQHF
TRBJ2-7 . TRBV7-8 TRBD2 TGTGCCAGCAGCCCGCGGACTAGCGGGAACTACGAGCAGTACTTC CASSPRTSGNYEQYF
TRBJ1-1 few TRBV5-5 . TGTGCCAGCAGCCCCTGGACCGCAGGGGACACTGAAGCTTTCTTT CASSPWTAGDTEAFF
TRBJ2-5 . TRBV19 . TGTGCCAGTAGTTCGGCGGAAGAGACCCAGTACTTC CASSSAEETQYF
TRBJ2-3 . TRBV6-5 . TGTGCCAGCACGTGGAGTGGGAGTACAGATACGCAGTATTTT CASTWSGSTDTQYF
TRBJ1-1 . TRBV14 . TGTGCCAGCAGCCAAGATTGGGGGAGGACTAACACTGAAGCTTTCTTT CASSQDWGRTNTEAFF
TRBJ2-2 . TRBV5-1 . TGCGCCAGCAGCTTGATGAAGACAAGGCTGAACACCGGGGAGCTGTTTTTT CASSLMKTRLNTGELFF
TRBJ2-2 . TRBV5-1 . TGCGCCAGCAAACCGGATTCCAGGGGCACCGGGGAGCTGTTTTTT CASKPDSRGTGELFF